These 31 T cell receptor beta chains were sequenced from one sample in a study of blood T cells in healthy people across ages. With a J-beta primer mix and a sample-barcoded 5' primer, a second PCR ran roughly 7 to 11 cycles. TCRdb ran MiXCR on the 5' RACE reads and lists one entry per CDR3 protein. The sample lists approximately 1.5 million distinct CDR3 sequences; about 42% were seen once. Material: blood. The source of these receptors is a woman aged 18-29 years in good health.

The CDR3 DNA is TGTGCCAGCAGCCCAGACCTAGGGACGGGGAATTACAATGAGCAGTACTTC. It yields the protein CASSPDLGTGNYNEQYF. The genes are TRBV3-1 and TRBJ2-1; either TRBD1 or TRBD2 may supply D (5 bases each). TRBJ2-7 matches the DNA end more closely, so the J call is doubtful. This CDR3 region has 17 residues. The germline V gene encodes CDR1 LGHDT and CDR2 YNNKEL (reference sequence).

The chain links TRBV28 to TRBJ2-7; TRBD1 aligns across 10 bases. CDR3 length: 16 residues. Germline V lookup: CDR1 MDHEN, CDR2 SYDVKM. The V gene end was trimmed by 6 bases and the J gene end by 3 bases; junction bases not matched to a gene: 11. The CDR3 nucleotides read TGTGCCAGCAGACCAAAAACCGGGACAGGGGACTACGAGCAGTACTTC. Translated, it gives CASRPKTGTGDYEQYF. Supplemented by reference TRBV28 and TRBJ2-7, the full variable domain reads DVKVTQSSRYLVKRTGEKVFLECVQDMDHENMFWYRQDPGLGLRLIYFSYDVKMKEKGDIPEGYSVSREKKERFSLILESASTNQTSMYLCASRPKTGTGDYEQYFGPGTRLTVT.

The rearrangement links TRBV27 to TRBJ1-1, with D maybe TRBD1 (6 bases). V was shortened by 2 bases and J by 2 bases, with 18 bases between the two germline ends. The CDR3 has 17 amino acids. Germline CDR1 reads MNHEY; CDR2 reads SMNVEV (reference sequence). The CDR3 DNA reads as TGTGCCAGCAGTTTAGGGGGGGCCACTATGCGTAACACTGAAGCTTTCTTT. Its protein product is CASSLGGATMRNTEAFF.

The chain is built from TRBV12-3 or TRBV12-4 and TRBJ1-1; D perhaps matches TRBD1 (5 bases). V was clipped by 5 bases and J by 5 bases, with 9 bases between them. There are 12 residues in the CDR3. The CDR3 protein is CASSARTTEAFF. CDR3 sequence (DNA): TGTGCCAGCAGTGCGCGGACAACTGAAGCTTTCTTT.

The J gene is TRBJ2-3, the V gene TRBV28, with D unresolved. Germline values: CDR1 MDHEN, CDR2 SYDVKM. The CDR3 covers 17 residues. The V and J ends lost 4 bases and 3 bases respectively, with 20 bases between them. The CDR3 region is CASSYPRGGTVTDTQYF. As DNA, the CDR3 is TGTGCCAGCAGTTACCCCCGAGGCGGCACCGTTACAGATACGCAGTATTTT. The full variable domain, its missing parts supplied by reference TRBV28 and TRBJ2-3, is DVKVTQSSRYLVKRTGEKVFLECVQDMDHENMFWYRQDPGLGLRLIYFSYDVKMKEKGDIPEGYSVSREKKERFSLILESASTNQTSMYLCASSYPRGGTVTDTQYFGPGTRLTVL.

The chain has TRBV10-3 and TRBJ2-1, with a tentative D call TRBD2 (5 bases). The CDR3 runs to 12 residues. V was pared by 3 bases and J by 7 bases, with 7 bases between. Germline assignment: CDR1 ENHRY and CDR2 SYGVKD. The CDR3 protein is CAISDRENEQFF. The DNA of the CDR3 is TGTGCCATCAGTGACCGGGAAAATGAGCAGTTCTTC.

This clonotype has just a few counts. The chain employs TRBV9 and TRBJ2-1; TRBD1 might be the D (6 bases). The V end lost 0 bases, the J end lost 7 bases, and 17 bases lay between the germline ends. The germline gives CDR1 SGDLS, CDR2 YYNGEE. The CDR3 runs 16 residues. The CDR3 loop is CASSVDGQLGWNEQFF. In nucleotides, the CDR3 is TGTGCCAGCAGCGTAGACGGACAGCTGGGGTGGAATGAGCAGTTCTTC.

This clonotype was recorded a few times. The junction does not match germline at one end; this may be a read error. The J gene is TRBJ2-7, the V gene TRBV4-1; D is unclear. The length of the CDR3 is 15 residues. CDR1 is MGHRA, CDR2 YSYEKL, per germline. Here the CDR3 reads CASSQVGLRSSEQYF. DNA for the CDR3: TGCGCCAGCAGCCAAGTCGGCCTACGCTCCTCCGAGCAGTACTTC.

Concerning this clonotype: At one of its ends the junction is not consistent with the germline gene, which may arise from a read error. This chain uses TRBV4-3 with TRBJ1-4, with TRBD1 matching 8 bases. The V gene's germline CDR1 is LGHNA and CDR2 YSLEER. The CDR3 sequence is 20 residues long. The DNA of the CDR3 is TGCGCCAACAGCCAAAGGGACAGGAGGGTTAGCGGTGCCCATAATGAAAAACTGTTTTTT. Encoded protein: CANSQRDRRVSGAHNEKLFF.

This rearrangement joins TRBV7-3 to TRBJ1-1; D is undetermined. This CDR3 comprises 12 residues. V lost 0 bases and J lost 11, with 10 bases in between. The germline gives CDR1 SGHTA, CDR2 FQGTGA. In nucleotides, the CDR3 is TGTGCCAGCAGCTTAACAGGGAGTGGGGCTTTCTTT. This sequence encodes CASSLTGSGAFF.

As concerns this clonotype: The CDR3 carries no conserved terminal phenylalanine or tryptophan, so it likely arises from a read error. The DNA is left out, because the CDR3 cannot be placed on it with certainty; the CDR3 is given as TCRdb lists it. The CDR3 sequence is CASSSTGVLLGYTFGS. The chain uses TRBV7-2 and TRBJ2-1; no DNA check was done on the table's D call, TRBD1. The CDR3 contains 16 residues when both ends are counted. Germline V gene lookup returns CDR1 SGHTA and CDR2 FQGNSA.

The J gene is TRBJ1-4, the V gene TRBV6-5; no clear D gene. The ends were cut back, 6 bases at V and 0 bases at J, with 11 bases in the middle. The CDR3 is made up of 15 amino acids. Germline CDR1 MNHEY, CDR2 SVGAGI. The CDR3 DNA follows: TGTGCCAGCAGCCGTATATATGCAACTAATGAAAAACTGTTTTTT. As protein: CASSRIYATNEKLFF.

The V gene is TRBV5-1, the J gene TRBJ1-1; a possible D gene is TRBD1 (6 bases). Germline V lookup: CDR1 SGHRS, CDR2 YFSETQ. The V gene lost 3 bases and the J gene lost 5 bases, with 14 bases spanning the gap. This CDR3 is built from 14 residues. Here the CDR3 DNA reads TGCGCCAGCAGCTGGACAGCTGGGGGAACTGAAGCTTTCTTT. It encodes CASSWTAGGTEAFF.

V usage is TRBV9 and J usage is TRBJ2-7; TRBD2 might be the D (6 bases). Per germline, CDR1 SGDLS and CDR2 YYNGEE. CDR3 length equals 14 residues. Trimming left V 4 bases short and J 5 bases short, with 16 bases between. The CDR3: CASSPAGRPNEQYF. The CDR3 DNA reads as TGTGCCAGCAGCCCTGCTGGGAGGCCCAACGAGCAGTACTTC. Drawing the rest from reference TRBV9 and TRBJ2-7, the complete variable domain is DSGVTQTPKHLITATGQRVTLRCSPRSGDLSVYWYQQSLDQGLQFLIQYYNGEERAKGNILERFSAQQFPDLHSELNLSSLELGDSALYFCASSPAGRPNEQYFGPGTRLTVT.

This clonotype was counted between two and nine times. The chain has TRBV29-1 and TRBJ2-7, with 13 bases lining up with TRBD2. The CDR3 totals 15 residues. V lost 3 bases and J lost 3; bases outside the gene matches: 5. Germline V gene sequence: CDR1 SQVTM, CDR2 ANQGSEA. The chain's CDR3 is CSVEGLAGRFYEQYF. DNA of the CDR3: TGCAGCGTTGAGGGACTAGCGGGGAGGTTCTACGAGCAGTACTTC.

A few counts support this clonotype. The chain carries TRBV20-1 and TRBJ2-5, with 7 nucleotides matching TRBD2. Judging by the DNA end, TRBJ2-7 fits better; the J call may be wrong. The germline V gene has CDR1 DFQATT and CDR2 SNEGSKA (reference sequence). The CDR3 has 14 amino acids. CDR3 bases: TGCAGTGCTAGAGATCCCCGGGGGGTGAACGAGCAGTACTTC. Its protein product is CSARDPRGVNEQYF.

This clonotype has a count of ten or more. The gene calls are TRBV6-5 and TRBJ2-1; 8 bases align to TRBD1. CDR3 length: 15 amino acids. Losses at the gene ends were 2 bases for V and 1 base for J; bases not matched to a gene: 1. The germline gives CDR1 MNHEY, CDR2 SVGAGI. CDR3 loop: CASSYRDRSYNEQFF. The CDR3 bases are TGTGCCAGCAGTTACAGGGACAGGTCCTACAATGAGCAGTTCTTC.

The V call is TRBV7-2, the J call TRBJ2-1, with 7 bases fitting TRBD2. Germline V gene lookup returns CDR1 SGHTA and CDR2 FQGNSA. The CDR3 extends over 18 amino acids. The ends lost 4 bases at V and 0 bases at J; junction bases unmatched: 12. The CDR3: CASSYPLIGGSSYNEQFF. The CDR3 nucleotides are TGTGCCAGCAGCTATCCGCTCATCGGCGGGAGCTCCTACAATGAGCAGTTCTTC.

The gene calls are TRBV5-1 and TRBJ2-1; weak D call: TRBD2 (6 bases). V dropped 4 bases and J dropped 1 base, with 15 bases sitting between them. In germline, CDR1 is SGHRS, CDR2 YFSETQ. The CDR3 consists of 16 residues. The CDR3 DNA follows: TGCGCCAGCAGCCTAGCGAGGGCTGGATCCTACAATGAGCAGTTCTTC. Protein: CASSLARAGSYNEQFF.

The J gene is TRBJ2-1, the V gene TRBV11-2; 13 bases match TRBD2. The germline gives CDR1 SGHAT, CDR2 FQNNGV. The V segment lost 5 bases and the J segment 9 bases; nucleotides outside the gene matches: 4. The CDR3 covers 14 residues. CDR3 nucleotide sequence: TGTGCCAGCAGCAGGACTAGCGGGAGCGTTGAGCAGTTCTTC. Encoded protein: CASSRTSGSVEQFF.

This clonotype was seen at least ten times. This chain links TRBV4-3 with TRBJ2-7; possible D gene TRBD2, 6 bases. Deletions cut 6 bases from V and 3 bases from J, with 15 bases between. This CDR3 contains 14 residues. Germline assignment: CDR1 LGHNA and CDR2 YSLEER. DNA for the CDR3: TGCGCCAGCAGTTACGGAGGGGCCGGCTACGAGCAGTACTTC. It is translated as CASSYGGAGYEQYF.

This clonotype was seen only a few times. The chain combines TRBV7-8 with TRBJ1-1; D call uncertain. The germline V gene has CDR1 SGHVS and CDR2 FQNEAQ. The CDR3 consists of 13 residues. V lost 8 bases to trimming and J lost 0 bases, with 10 bases between them. DNA for the CDR3: TGTGCCAGCGGCGGATCCATGAACACTGAAGCTTTCTTT. Translating it yields CASGGSMNTEAFF.

This clonotype was counted between two and nine times. The chain has TRBV6-5 and TRBJ2-2; D unresolved. V was clipped by 10 bases and J by 5 bases, with 8 bases between them. The CDR3 runs 11 residues. The germline gives CDR1 MNHEY, CDR2 SVGAGI. CDR3 residues: CATESTGELFF. DNA of the CDR3: TGTGCCACTGAGAGTACCGGGGAGCTGTTTTTT.

This clonotype was seen only a few times. The CDR3 here is CASAPSDSGIYGYTF. The CDR3 region has the DNA TGTGCCAGCGCCCCCTCAGACAGCGGGATCTATGGCTACACCTTC. This sequence joins TRBV7-9 and TRBJ1-2; TRBD1 is a possible D gene (5 bases). This CDR3 spans 15 amino acids. V lost 8 bases and J 4 bases, leaving 20 bases between the germline ends. Germline CDR1 and CDR2: SEHNR and FQNEAQ (reference sequence).

Only a few counts were recorded for this clonotype. The V call is TRBV7-9, the J call TRBJ2-7; tentative D call: TRBD1 (5 bases). This CDR3 is built from 15 residues. Germline CDR1 SEHNR, CDR2 FQNEAQ (reference sequence). V lost 5 bases, J lost 1 base, and 15 bases lay in between. The CDR3 sequence: CASSLWTTTSYEQYF. Written as DNA, the CDR3 is TGTGCCAGCAGCCTGTGGACAACAACTTCCTACGAGCAGTACTTC.

The genes are TRBV5-1 and TRBJ2-1, with D uncertain. The end of the DNA fits TRBJ2-7 better, so the J call may be wrong. The V gene's germline CDR1 is SGHRS and CDR2 YFSETQ. The CDR3 is made up of 15 amino acids. The CDR3 spells CASSNDGDSYNEQYF. The CDR3 region has the DNA TGCGCCAGCAGCAATGATGGTGACTCCTACAATGAGCAGTACTTC.

V gene TRBV4-3 combines with J gene TRBJ1-1; D not certain. This CDR3 region has 13 residues. Germline values: CDR1 LGHNA, CDR2 YSLEER. V lost 6 bases and J lost 7, with 15 bases in between. The CDR3 DNA is TGCGCCAGCAGTTCAGCGGGTCACAGTGAAGCTTTCTTT. It yields the protein CASSSAGHSEAFF.

The chain couples TRBV7-8 to TRBJ1-5; 7 nucleotides match TRBD1. Germline V gene lookup returns CDR1 SGHVS and CDR2 FQNEAQ. J was trimmed by 6 bases and V by 5 bases; bases with no gene match: 7. The CDR3 extends over 14 amino acids. The CDR3 DNA reads TGTGCCAGCAGCCCCCGGACAGGTCTTCAGCCCCAGCATTTT. Protein sequence: CASSPRTGLQPQHF.

This chain joins TRBV12-3 or TRBV12-4 and TRBJ1-1; D is possibly TRBD1 (6 bases). The length of the CDR3 is 14 residues. Trimming shortened V by 6 bases and J by 6 bases, and 17 bases separated the two germline ends. This CDR3 is CASRDSRGSPEAFF. As DNA, the CDR3 is TGTGCCAGCAGGGACAGTCGGGGTTCCCCTGAAGCTTTCTTT.

The chain joins TRBV6-5 to TRBJ1-1, with D unresolved. Deletions cut 5 bases from V and 2 bases from J, with 18 bases between. Germline assignment: CDR1 MNHEY and CDR2 SVGAGI. The CDR3 has 16 amino acids. As DNA, the CDR3 is TGTGCCAGCAGTCTCCGACCAGACCGTGGTAACACTGAAGCTTTCTTT. As protein: CASSLRPDRGNTEAFF.

This chain's CDR3 is CASSHHDRLQHF. The CDR3 region has the DNA TGTGCCAGCAGCCATCATGACCGACTGCAGCATTTT. The chain employs TRBV6-2 or TRBV6-3 and TRBJ1-5, with D unclear. The CDR3 runs 12 residues. Germline CDR1 reads MNHEY; CDR2 reads SVGEGT. With 6 bases removed from V and 13 bases from J, the gap between germline ends came to 16 bases.